This TCR beta chain stems from a study of tumor-infiltrating lymphocytes in glioblastoma multiforme. TCR beta libraries were built from RNA through three nested multiplex PCR rounds using modified ARM-PCR. TCRB cDNA was made from approximately 0.5 ug total RNA. Via MiXCR, TCRdb re-called the multiplex PCR reads, giving one row per CDR3 protein. The sample consists of some 8,000 distinct CDR3 sequences, around three quarters of them appearing once. The CDR3 totals 20 residues. In germline, CDR1 is SGHAT, CDR2 FQNNGV. About this clonotype: At one end, the junction sequence differs from germline, possibly due to a read error.

This sequence was found in a male donor with glioblastoma. The genes are TRBV11-2 and TRBJ2-2; the D gene is possibly TRBD2 (5 bases). Specimen: brain tumor tissue. The CDR3: CANTPSFGQGQAVNTGELYF. The CDR3 DNA sequence: TGTGCCAACACCCCCTCATTCGGCCAAGGGCAAGCGGTAAACACCGGGGAGCTGTATTTT.